This entry describes one T cell receptor (beta chain). The data originate from a study of cytomegalovirus exposure and HLA in healthy donors. CDR1 MNHEY and CDR2 SMNVEV come from the germline V gene (reference sequence). V was clipped by 3 bases and J by 2 bases; unmatched bases: 2. The CDR3 spans 14 residues. TCRdb's copy holds only in-frame clones and misses some; the assay was immunoSEQ multiplex PCR. The data show over 250,000 clones, 86% seen once. This receptor was obtained from a woman between 18 and 29 years old in good health and CMV-seronegative. The chain has TRBV27 and TRBJ2-7; 9 bases line up with TRBD1. Sequencing input: PBMCs. CDR3 DNA: TGTGCCAGCAGTTTGGACAGGGGAACCTACGAGCAGTACTTC. Translated, it gives CASSLDRGTYEQYF.